The 3 T cell receptor beta chains given below trace back to one sample, sequenced in a study of shared clonotypes between healthy human individuals. Only in-frame clones appear in the TCRdb table, and some are missing; sequencing was by immunoSEQ multiplex PCR. Of around 700,000 clones listed, 60% to 75% are singletons. The sample taken for sequencing was memory CD4+ T cells sorted from blood. Subset reported: CD45RA-negative fraction. These receptors originate from a woman under 40 in good health.

The sample holds a few counts of this clone. The chain links TRBV28 to TRBJ1-1; D unclear. The length of the CDR3 is 13 residues. Germline V CDR1 and CDR2: MDHEN, SYDVKM. Trimming pared 6 bases from V and 7 bases from J, leaving 15 bases between. CDR3 protein: CASRRPWEVEAFF. The CDR3 region has the DNA TGTGCCAGCAGGAGACCTTGGGAGGTTGAAGCTTTCTTT.

This clone has only a few counts. The rearrangement uses TRBV7-2 and TRBJ2-3, with a possible D match to TRBD2 (5 bases). Germline V gene lookup returns CDR1 SGHTA and CDR2 FQGNSA. The V gene lost 4 bases and the J gene lost 4 bases, with 15 bases spanning the gap. This CDR3 is built from 15 residues. CDR3 sequence: CASSSNTLVSDTQYF. In DNA form, the CDR3 reads TGTGCCAGCAGCTCGAATACACTAGTTTCAGATACGCAGTATTTT.

Regarding this clone: The same CDR3 can be traced to other DNA sequences in this sample. The genes are TRBV19 and TRBJ2-7; either TRBD1 or TRBD2 may fit D (5 bases each). Germline values: CDR1 LNHDA, CDR2 SQIVND (reference sequence). The CDR3 is 13 residues long. Trimming took 3 bases from V and 2 from J, leaving 8 bases between them. DNA for the CDR3: TGTGCCAGTAGTATTCAGGGACCCTACGAGCAGTACTTC. As protein: CASSIQGPYEQYF.